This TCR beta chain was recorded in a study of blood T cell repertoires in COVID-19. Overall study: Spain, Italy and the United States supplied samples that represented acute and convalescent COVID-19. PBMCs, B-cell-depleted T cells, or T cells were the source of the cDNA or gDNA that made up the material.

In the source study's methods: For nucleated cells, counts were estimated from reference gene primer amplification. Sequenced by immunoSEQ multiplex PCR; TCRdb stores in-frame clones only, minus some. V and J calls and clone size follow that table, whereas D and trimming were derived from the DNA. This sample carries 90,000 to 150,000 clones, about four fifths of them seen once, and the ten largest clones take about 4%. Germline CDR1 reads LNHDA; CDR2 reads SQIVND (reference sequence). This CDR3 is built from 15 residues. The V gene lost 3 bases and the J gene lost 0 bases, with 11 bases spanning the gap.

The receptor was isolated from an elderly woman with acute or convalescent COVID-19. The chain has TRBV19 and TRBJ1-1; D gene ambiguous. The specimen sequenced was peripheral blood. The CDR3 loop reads CASSIPARVNTEAFF. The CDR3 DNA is TGTGCCAGTAGTATTCCGGCGAGGGTGAACACTGAAGCTTTCTTT.